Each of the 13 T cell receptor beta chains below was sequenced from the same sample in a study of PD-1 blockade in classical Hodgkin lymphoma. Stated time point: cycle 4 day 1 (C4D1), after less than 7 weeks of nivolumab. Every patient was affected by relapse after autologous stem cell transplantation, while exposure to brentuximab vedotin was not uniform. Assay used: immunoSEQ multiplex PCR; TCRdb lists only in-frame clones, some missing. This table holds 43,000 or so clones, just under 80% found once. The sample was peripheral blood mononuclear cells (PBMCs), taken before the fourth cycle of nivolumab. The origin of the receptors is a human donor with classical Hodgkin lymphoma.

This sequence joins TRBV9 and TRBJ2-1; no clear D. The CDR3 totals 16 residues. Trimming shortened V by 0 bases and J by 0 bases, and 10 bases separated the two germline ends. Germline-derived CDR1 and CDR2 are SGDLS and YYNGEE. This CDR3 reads CASSVATTSSYNEQFF. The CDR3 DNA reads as TGTGCCAGCAGCGTAGCTACAACTTCCTCCTACAATGAGCAGTTCTTC.

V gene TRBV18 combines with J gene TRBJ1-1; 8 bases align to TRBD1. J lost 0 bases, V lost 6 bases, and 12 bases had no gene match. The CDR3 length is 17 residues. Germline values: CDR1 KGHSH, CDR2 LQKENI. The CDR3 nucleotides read TGTGCCAGCTCCCCCTCGCAGGGGGCCAATCTGAACACTGAAGCTTTCTTT. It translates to CASSPSQGANLNTEAFF.

The CDR3 sequence is CASSSSTGNGSPLHF. The CDR3 region has the DNA TGTGCCAGCAGCTCTTCGACAGGGAACGGTTCACCCCTCCACTTT. The J gene is TRBJ1-6, the V gene TRBV9, with 7 bases identical to TRBD1. CDR3 size: 15 residues. Trimming took 4 bases from V and 9 from J; bases not matched to a gene: 10. Looked up from germline, CDR1 is SGDLS and CDR2 is YYNGEE.

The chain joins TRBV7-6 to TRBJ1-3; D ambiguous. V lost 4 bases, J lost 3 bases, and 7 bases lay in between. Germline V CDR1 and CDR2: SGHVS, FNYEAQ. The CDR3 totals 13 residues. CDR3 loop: CASSSNIGNTIYF. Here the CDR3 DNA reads TGTGCCAGCAGCTCGAACATTGGAAACACCATATATTTT.

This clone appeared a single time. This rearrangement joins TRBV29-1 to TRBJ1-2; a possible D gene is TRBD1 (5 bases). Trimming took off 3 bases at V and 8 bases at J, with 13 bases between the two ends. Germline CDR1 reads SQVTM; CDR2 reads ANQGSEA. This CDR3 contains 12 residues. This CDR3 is CSVERGTWGYTF. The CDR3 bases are TGCAGCGTTGAGAGGGGTACTTGGGGCTACACCTTC.

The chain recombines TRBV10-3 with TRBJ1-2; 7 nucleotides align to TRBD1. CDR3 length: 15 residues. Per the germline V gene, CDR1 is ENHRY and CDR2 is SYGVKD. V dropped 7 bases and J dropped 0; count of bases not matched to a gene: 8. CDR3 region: CAITLDRNTNYGYTF. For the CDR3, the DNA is TGTGCCATCACCTTGGACAGGAACACTAACTATGGCTACACCTTC.

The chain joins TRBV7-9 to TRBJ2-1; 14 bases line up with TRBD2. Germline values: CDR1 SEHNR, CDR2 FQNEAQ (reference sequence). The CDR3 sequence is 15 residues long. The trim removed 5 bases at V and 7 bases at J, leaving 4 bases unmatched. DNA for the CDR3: TGTGCCAGCAGCATCGGGACTAGCGGGAGAAATGAGCAGTTCTTC. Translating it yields CASSIGTSGRNEQFF.

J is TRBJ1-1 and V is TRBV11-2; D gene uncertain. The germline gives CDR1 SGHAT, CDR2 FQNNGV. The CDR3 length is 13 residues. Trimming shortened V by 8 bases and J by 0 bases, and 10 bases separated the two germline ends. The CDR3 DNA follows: TGTGCCAGCGGGCTTTTCATGAACACTGAAGCTTTCTTT. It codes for CASGLFMNTEAFF.

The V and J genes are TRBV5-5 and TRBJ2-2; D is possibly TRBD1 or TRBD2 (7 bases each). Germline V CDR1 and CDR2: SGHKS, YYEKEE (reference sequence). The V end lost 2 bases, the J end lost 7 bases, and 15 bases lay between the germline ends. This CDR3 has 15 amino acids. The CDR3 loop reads CASSLWGQRDGELFF. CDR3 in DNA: TGTGCCAGCAGCTTATGGGGACAGCGGGACGGGGAGCTGTTTTTT. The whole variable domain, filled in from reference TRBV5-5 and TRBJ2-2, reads DAGVTQSPTHLIKTRGQQVTLRCSPISGHKSVSWYQQVLGQGPQFIFQYYEKEERGRGNFPDRFSARQFPNYSSELNVNALLLGDSALYLCASSLWGQRDGELFFGEGSRLTVL.

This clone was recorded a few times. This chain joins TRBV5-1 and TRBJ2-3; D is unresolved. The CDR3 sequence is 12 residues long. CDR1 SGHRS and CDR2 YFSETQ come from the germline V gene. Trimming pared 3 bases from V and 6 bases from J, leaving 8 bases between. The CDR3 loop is CASSSEVDTQYF. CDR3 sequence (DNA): TGCGCCAGCAGCTCCGAGGTGGATACGCAGTATTTT.

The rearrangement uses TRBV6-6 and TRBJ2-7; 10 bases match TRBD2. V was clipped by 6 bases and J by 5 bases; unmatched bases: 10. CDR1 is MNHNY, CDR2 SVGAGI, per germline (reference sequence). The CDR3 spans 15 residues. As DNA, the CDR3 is TGTGCCAGCAGGGCCCCTAGCGGGGGTTTCGACGAGCAGTACTTC. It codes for CASRAPSGGFDEQYF.

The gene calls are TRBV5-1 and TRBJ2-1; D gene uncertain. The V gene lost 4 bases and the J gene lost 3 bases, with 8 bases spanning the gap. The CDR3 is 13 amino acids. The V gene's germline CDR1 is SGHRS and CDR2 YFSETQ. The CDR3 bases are TGCGCCAGCAGCACCTGGCTCTACAATGAGCAGTTCTTC. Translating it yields CASSTWLYNEQFF.

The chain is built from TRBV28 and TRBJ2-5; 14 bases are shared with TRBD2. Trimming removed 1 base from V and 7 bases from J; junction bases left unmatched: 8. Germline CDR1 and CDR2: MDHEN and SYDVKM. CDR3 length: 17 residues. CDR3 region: CASSLSTSGGDLGTQYF. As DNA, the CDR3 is TGTGCCAGCAGTTTATCGACTAGCGGGGGGGACTTGGGGACCCAGTACTTC.